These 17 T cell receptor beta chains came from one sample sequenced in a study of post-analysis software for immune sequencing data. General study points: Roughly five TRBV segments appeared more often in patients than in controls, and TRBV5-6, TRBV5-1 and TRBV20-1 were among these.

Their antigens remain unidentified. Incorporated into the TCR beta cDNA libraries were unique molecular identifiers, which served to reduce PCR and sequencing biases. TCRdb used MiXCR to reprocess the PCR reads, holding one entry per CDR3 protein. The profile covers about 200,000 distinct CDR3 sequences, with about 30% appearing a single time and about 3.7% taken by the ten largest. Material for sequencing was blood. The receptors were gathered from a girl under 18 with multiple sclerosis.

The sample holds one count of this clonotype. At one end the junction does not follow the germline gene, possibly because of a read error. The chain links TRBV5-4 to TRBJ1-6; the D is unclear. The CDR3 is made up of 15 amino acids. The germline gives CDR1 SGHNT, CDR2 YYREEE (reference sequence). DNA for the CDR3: TGTGCCAGCAGCTTTCCAGAACCTTGTAATTCACCCCCCCACTTT. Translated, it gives CASSFPEPCNSPPHF.

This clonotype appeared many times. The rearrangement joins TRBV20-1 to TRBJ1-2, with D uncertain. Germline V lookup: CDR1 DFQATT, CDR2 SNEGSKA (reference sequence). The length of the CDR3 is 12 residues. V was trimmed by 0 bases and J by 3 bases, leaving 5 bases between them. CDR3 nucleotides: TGCAGTGCTAGAGATGGGCACTATGGCTACACCTTC. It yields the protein CSARDGHYGYTF.

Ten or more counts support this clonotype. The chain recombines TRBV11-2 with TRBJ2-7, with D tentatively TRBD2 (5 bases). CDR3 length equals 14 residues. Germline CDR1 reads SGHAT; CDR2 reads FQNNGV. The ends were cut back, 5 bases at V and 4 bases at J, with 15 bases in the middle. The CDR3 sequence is CASSPSGSVYEQYF. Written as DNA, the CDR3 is TGTGCCAGCAGCCCATCGGGATCCGTGTACGAGCAGTACTTC.

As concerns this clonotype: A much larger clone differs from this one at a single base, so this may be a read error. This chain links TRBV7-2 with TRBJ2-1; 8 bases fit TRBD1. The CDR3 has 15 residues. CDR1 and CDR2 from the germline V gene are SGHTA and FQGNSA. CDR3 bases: TGTGCCTGCAGCACCGCAGGGGGCCCCTACAATGAGCAGTTCTTC. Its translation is CACSTAGGPYNEQFF.

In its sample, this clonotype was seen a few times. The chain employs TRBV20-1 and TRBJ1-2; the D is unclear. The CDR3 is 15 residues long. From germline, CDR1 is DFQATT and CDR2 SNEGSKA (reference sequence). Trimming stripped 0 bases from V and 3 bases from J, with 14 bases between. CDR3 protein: CSARDPVPRDYGYTF. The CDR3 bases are TGCAGTGCTAGAGATCCAGTTCCTCGGGACTATGGCTACACCTTC.

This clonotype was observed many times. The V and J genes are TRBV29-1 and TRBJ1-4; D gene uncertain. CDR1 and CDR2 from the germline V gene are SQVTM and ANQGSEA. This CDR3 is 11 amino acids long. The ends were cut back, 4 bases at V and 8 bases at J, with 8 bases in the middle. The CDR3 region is CSVGDGEKLFF. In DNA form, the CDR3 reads TGCAGCGTTGGCGACGGGGAAAAACTGTTTTTT.

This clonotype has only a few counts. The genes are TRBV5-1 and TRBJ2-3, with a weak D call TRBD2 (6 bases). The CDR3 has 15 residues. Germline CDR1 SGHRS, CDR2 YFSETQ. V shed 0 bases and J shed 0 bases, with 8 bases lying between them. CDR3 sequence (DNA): TGCGCCAGCAGCTTGGGACTAGAGAGCACAGATACGCAGTATTTT. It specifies CASSLGLESTDTQYF. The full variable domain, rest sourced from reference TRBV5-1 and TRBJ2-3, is KAGVTQTPRYLIKTRGQQVTLSCSPISGHRSVSWYQQTPGQGLQFLFEYFSETQRNKGNFPGRFSGRQFSNSRSEMNVSTLELGDSALYLCASSLGLESTDTQYFGPGTRLTVL.

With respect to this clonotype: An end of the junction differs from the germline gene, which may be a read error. The CDR3 region is CAGSYSASQGQPQHF. For the CDR3, the DNA is TGTGCCGGCAGTTACTCGGCTTCGCAGGGTCAGCCCCAGCATTTT. The chain has TRBV6-6 and TRBJ1-5; weak D call: TRBD1 (5 bases). The CDR3 sequence is 15 residues long. Germline V lookup: CDR1 MNHNY, CDR2 SVGAGI (reference sequence).

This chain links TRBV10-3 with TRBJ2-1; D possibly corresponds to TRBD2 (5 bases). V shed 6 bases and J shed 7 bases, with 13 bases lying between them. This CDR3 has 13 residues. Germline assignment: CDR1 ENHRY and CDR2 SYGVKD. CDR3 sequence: CAIRDRGRNEQFF. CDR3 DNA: TGTGCCATCAGGGATCGGGGTAGGAATGAGCAGTTCTTC.

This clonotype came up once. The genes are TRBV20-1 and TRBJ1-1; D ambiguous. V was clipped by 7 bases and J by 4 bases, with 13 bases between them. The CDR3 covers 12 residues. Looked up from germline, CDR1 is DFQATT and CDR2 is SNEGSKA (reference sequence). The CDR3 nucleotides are TGCAGTGTAACGCCTATGAGCACTGAAGCTTTCTTT. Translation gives CSVTPMSTEAFF.

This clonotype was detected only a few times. The CDR3 bases are TGTGCCTGGAGTGTTTCAGGGGGGGATTTCTATGGCTACACCTTC. Amino acid sequence: CAWSVSGGDFYGYTF. V gene TRBV30 combines with J gene TRBJ1-2; TRBD1 agrees at 7 bases. Looked up from germline, CDR1 is GTSNPN and CDR2 is SVGIG (reference sequence). With 0 bases clipped from V and 4 bases from J, the junction kept 8 bases outside the gene matches. The CDR3 has 15 amino acids.

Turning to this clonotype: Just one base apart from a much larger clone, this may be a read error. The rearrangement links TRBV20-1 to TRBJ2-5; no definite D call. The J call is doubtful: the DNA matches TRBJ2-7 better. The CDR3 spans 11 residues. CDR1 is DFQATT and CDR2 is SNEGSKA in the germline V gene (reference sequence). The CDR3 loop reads CSVLAQHEQYF. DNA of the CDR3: TGCAGTGTTCTGGCTCAACACGAGCAGTACTTC.

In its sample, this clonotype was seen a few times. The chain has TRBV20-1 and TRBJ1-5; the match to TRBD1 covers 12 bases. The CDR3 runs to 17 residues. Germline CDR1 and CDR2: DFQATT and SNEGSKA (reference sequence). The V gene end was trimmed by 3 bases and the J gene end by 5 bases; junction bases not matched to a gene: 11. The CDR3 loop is CSASVGTGGPVDQPQHF. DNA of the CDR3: TGCAGTGCTAGTGTAGGGACAGGGGGCCCGGTCGATCAGCCCCAGCATTTT.

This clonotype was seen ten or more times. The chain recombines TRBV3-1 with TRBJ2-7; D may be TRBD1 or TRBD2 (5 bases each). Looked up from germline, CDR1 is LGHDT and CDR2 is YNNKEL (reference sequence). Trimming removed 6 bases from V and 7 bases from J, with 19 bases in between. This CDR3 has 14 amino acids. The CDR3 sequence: CASRDNTGSGEQYF. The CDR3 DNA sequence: TGTGCCAGCAGGGACAATACGGGGTCGGGGGAGCAGTACTTC.

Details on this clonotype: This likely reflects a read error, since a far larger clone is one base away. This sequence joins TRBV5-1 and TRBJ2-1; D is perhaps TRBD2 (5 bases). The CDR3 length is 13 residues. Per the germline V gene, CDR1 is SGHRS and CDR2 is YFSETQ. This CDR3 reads CASSLGGYNDQFF. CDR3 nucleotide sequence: TGCGCCAGCAGCTTGGGAGGGTACAATGATCAGTTCTTC.

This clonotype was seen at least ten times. CDR3 nucleotide sequence: TGTGCCAGCAGCCTAGCGGGAGCCCCCTACAATGAGCAGTTCTTC. This gives the protein CASSLAGAPYNEQFF. The gene calls are TRBV5-5 and TRBJ2-1, with 10 bases lining up with TRBD2. Germline-derived CDR1 and CDR2 are SGHKS and YYEKEE (reference sequence). The CDR3 contains 15 residues. V was pared by 4 bases and J by 2 bases, with 3 bases of the junction left unmatched.

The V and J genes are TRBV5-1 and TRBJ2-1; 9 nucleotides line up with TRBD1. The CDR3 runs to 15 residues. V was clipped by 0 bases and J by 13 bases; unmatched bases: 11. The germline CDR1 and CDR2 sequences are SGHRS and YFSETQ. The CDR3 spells CASSLEGTGRETQFF. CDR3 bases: TGCGCCAGCAGCTTGGAGGGGACAGGGCGAGAGACCCAGTTCTTC.